The 22 T cell receptor beta chains below were found in one sample sequenced in a study of metastatic and nonmetastatic thyroid tumors. Ahead of thyroid surgery, no patient had received treatment of any kind. MiXCR re-clonotyped the PCR reads for TCRdb. The sample carries roughly 8,700 clones, approximately 28% recorded once. Source material: tumor tissue. The receptors derive from a female donor with papillary thyroid cancer or a benign thyroid nodule (not recorded which). Some clones in this sample may be carry-over from other donors' samples.

This clone was counted a few times. This rearrangement joins TRBV25-1 to TRBJ1-5; D is unresolved. From germline, CDR1 is MGHDK and CDR2 SYGVNS. The CDR3 is 14 residues long. The CDR3: CSISPGSFNQPQHF. In DNA, the CDR3 is TGTTCCATCAGTCCGGGCAGTTTCAATCAGCCCCAGCATTTT.

This clone occurred a few times. The V and J genes are TRBV6-1 and TRBJ2-7, with D unclear. Germline-derived CDR1 and CDR2 are MNHNS and SASEGT. V gave up 6 bases and J gave up 3 bases, with 21 bases separating them. The CDR3 is 16 residues long. The CDR3 region has the DNA TGTGCCAGCAGCATTGACTTGAACCACGTCGGCTACGAGCAGTACTTC. Translated, it gives CASSIDLNHVGYEQYF.

The sample holds many counts of this clone. A read error may explain this, as a much larger clone is one base away. The genes are TRBV6-5 and TRBJ2-3; 13 nucleotides match TRBD2. Unmatched junction bases numbered 16, after V lost 6 bases and J lost 10 bases. This CDR3 region has 17 residues. The germline CDR1 and CDR2 sequences are MNHEY and SVGAGI. CDR3 amino acids: CASRPSQTSGRSWAQYF. DNA for the CDR3: TGTGCCAGCAGGCCCTCCCAGACTAGCGGGAGGTCTTGGGCGCAGTATTTT.

V is TRBV6-5 and J is TRBJ2-7; a weak D match, TRBD2 (5 bases). CDR3 length equals 16 residues. Trimming stripped 2 bases from V and 0 bases from J, with 14 bases between. Germline loops: CDR1 MNHEY, CDR2 SVGAGI. The CDR3 here is CASSYTRRDPSYEQYF. The CDR3 DNA reads TGTGCCAGCAGTTACACGAGACGGGATCCCTCCTACGAGCAGTACTTC.

The chain couples TRBV4-1 to TRBJ2-1, with D possibly being TRBD1 or TRBD2 (5 bases each). The CDR3 covers 13 residues. Germline assignment: CDR1 MGHRA and CDR2 YSYEKL. V lost 4 bases, J lost 10 bases, and 14 bases lay in between. The CDR3 reads CASSRNSGAEQFF. The CDR3 DNA follows: TGCGCCAGCAGCCGCAACTCCGGGGCCGAGCAGTTCTTC.

V and J are TRBV6-1 and TRBJ1-5, with D perhaps matching TRBD1 (5 bases). V lost 5 bases and J 0 bases, leaving 14 bases between the germline ends. Germline V gene sequence: CDR1 MNHNS, CDR2 SASEGT. The CDR3 runs to 16 residues. In nucleotides, the CDR3 is TGTGCCAGCAGTCCGATATGGGGGGATAGCAATCAGCCCCAGCATTTT. It specifies CASSPIWGDSNQPQHF.

This clone was counted a few times. This chain uses TRBV10-2 with TRBJ2-5, with 12 bases fitting TRBD2. The CDR3 totals 16 residues. V was clipped by 8 bases and J by 0 bases; unmatched bases: 7. Germline lookup yields CDR1 WSHSY and CDR2 SAAADI. The CDR3, as DNA: TGCGCCAGCCGGAGACTAGCGGGAGCGTACCAAGAGACCCAGTACTTC. Translated, it gives CASRRLAGAYQETQYF.

This clone was found many times. A read error may produce the germline difference seen at one junction end. The chain is built from TRBV3-1 and TRBJ1-5, with D perhaps matching TRBD1 (6 bases). From germline, CDR1 is LGHDT and CDR2 YNNKEL (reference sequence). CDR3 length equals 16 residues. In DNA, the CDR3 is TGTGCCAGCGGCCAAGGGGTCCAACAGGGTGGCCAGCCCCAGCATTTT. Protein product: CASGQGVQQGGQPQHF.

The table lists this clone with a few counts. The V and J genes are TRBV6-1 and TRBJ1-2; D might be TRBD1 (6 bases). Germline CDR1 is MNHNS and CDR2 is SASEGT. The CDR3 contains 14 residues. V was trimmed by 5 bases and J by 4 bases, leaving 14 bases between them. The CDR3 nucleotides are TGTGCCAGCAGTCCTGACAGGACTACCTATGGCTACACCTTC. Translating gives CASSPDRTTYGYTF.

The sample holds one count of this clone. V and J are TRBV4-2 and TRBJ2-7, with 10 nucleotides matching TRBD1. CDR1 and CDR2 (germline): LGHNA, YNFKEQ. The CDR3 spans 16 residues. The V segment lost 5 bases and the J segment 1 base; nucleotides outside the gene matches: 8. The CDR3 DNA reads as TGTGCCAGCAGCTATTCCGGGACAGGGGAATCCTACGAGCAGTACTTC. It yields the protein CASSYSGTGESYEQYF.

The rearrangement links TRBV4-3 to TRBJ1-4, with D unclear. V lost 1 base and J lost 0, with 6 bases in between. Germline values: CDR1 LGHNA, CDR2 YSLEER. CDR3 length equals 15 residues. The CDR3: CASSQGSSTNEKLFF. Written as DNA, the CDR3 is TGCGCCAGCAGCCAAGGTTCCTCAACTAATGAAAAACTGTTTTTT.

This clone is classed as medium-sized. This chain links TRBV6-1 with TRBJ1-2; tentative D call: TRBD1 (5 bases). V was shortened by 5 bases and J by 4 bases, with 14 bases between the two germline ends. The CDR3 runs 14 residues. Per the germline V gene, CDR1 is MNHNS and CDR2 is SASEGT. The CDR3 DNA sequence: TGTGCCAGCAGTCTGAGCGGGGGGTCCTATGGCTACACCTTC. Protein product: CASSLSGGSYGYTF.

This clone is medium-sized within its sample. The rearrangement joins TRBV19 to TRBJ1-1; D possibly corresponds to TRBD1 (5 bases). CDR1 and CDR2 from the germline V gene are LNHDA and SQIVND (reference sequence). This CDR3 comprises 14 residues. V shed 6 bases and J shed 7 bases, with 18 bases lying between them. CDR3 sequence: CASRAPGPPYEAFF. The CDR3 DNA reads TGTGCCAGTAGGGCCCCAGGGCCGCCCTATGAAGCTTTCTTT. The whole variable domain, remainder taken from reference TRBV19 and TRBJ1-1, is DGGITQSPKYLFRKEGQNVTLSCEQNLNHDAMYWYRQDPGQGLRLIYYSQIVNDFQKGDIAEGYSVSREKKESFPLTVTSAQKNPTAFYLCASRAPGPPYEAFFGQGTRLTVV.

This chain connects TRBV4-3 to TRBJ2-2; D may be TRBD2 (6 bases). Between the trimmed V and J ends, which lost 8 bases and 6 bases, there was a span of 16 bases. The CDR3 consists of 14 residues. Germline loops: CDR1 LGHNA, CDR2 YSLEER. CDR3 sequence (DNA): TGCGCCAGCGGACACGGAGGAGGGTCCGGGGAGCTGTTTTTT. As protein: CASGHGGGSGELFF.

This clone is medium-sized by share. CDR3 amino acids: CASSLGPVGGTYGYTF. CDR3 nucleotides: TGTGCCAGCAGTTTGGGACCTGTGGGGGGAACCTATGGCTACACCTTC. V and J are TRBV28 and TRBJ1-2; tentative D call: TRBD1 (5 bases). The germline V gene has CDR1 MDHEN and CDR2 SYDVKM. V was shortened by 3 bases and J by 4 bases, with 18 bases between the two germline ends. There are 16 residues in the CDR3.

This clone was seen only a few times. The genes are TRBV6-2 or TRBV6-3 and TRBJ2-6; D is ambiguous. V lost 2 bases and J 2 bases, leaving 7 bases between the germline ends. Germline loops: CDR1 MNHEY, CDR2 SVGEGT. This CDR3 comprises 15 residues. The chain's CDR3 is CASSYQETGANVLTF. In DNA form, the CDR3 reads TGTGCCAGCAGTTACCAGGAAACTGGGGCCAACGTCCTGACTTTC.

The chain recombines TRBV11-2 with TRBJ2-3; the match to TRBD2 covers 13 bases. With V trimmed by 5 bases and J by 3 bases, 2 bases remained unmatched. CDR3 length: 15 amino acids. Germline CDR1 reads SGHAT; CDR2 reads FQNNGV. The CDR3 nucleotides read TGTGCCAGCAGCCCACTAGCGGGAGGGACAGATACGCAGTATTTT. Amino acids: CASSPLAGGTDTQYF.

This clone showed up many times. The chain joins TRBV9 to TRBJ1-1; TRBD1 agrees at 8 bases. Looked up from germline, CDR1 is SGDLS and CDR2 is YYNGEE. Losses at the gene ends were 0 bases for V and 3 bases for J; bases not matched to a gene: 10. This CDR3 region has 17 residues. Written as DNA, the CDR3 is TGTGCCAGCAGCGTAGGTCCCCAGACAGGGGATTACACTGAAGCTTTCTTT. It codes for CASSVGPQTGDYTEAFF.

The chain carries TRBV19 and TRBJ2-1, with 9 bases matching TRBD1. Trimming at V came to 1 base and at J to 4 bases, leaving 5 bases not matched to a gene. Germline values: CDR1 LNHDA, CDR2 SQIVND (reference sequence). The CDR3 extends over 16 amino acids. The CDR3 loop reads CASSIGRTGAYNEQFF. CDR3 coding DNA: TGTGCCAGTAGTATAGGGAGGACAGGGGCTTACAATGAGCAGTTCTTC.

This clone was observed at least ten times. A much larger clone differs from this one at a single base, so this may be a read error. V and J are TRBV12-3 or TRBV12-4 and TRBJ2-2; TRBD1 or TRBD2 may be the D gene (5 bases each). V dropped 5 bases and J dropped 6 bases, with 16 bases sitting between them. The CDR3 has 15 amino acids. The CDR3 DNA is TGTGCCAGCAGTCACCGGGGCCCAGTAGCCGGGGAGCTGTTTTTT. Its translation: CASSHRGPVAGELFF.

The chain employs TRBV11-2 and TRBJ2-3, with 10 bases matching TRBD2. The germline gives CDR1 SGHAT, CDR2 FQNNGV. The CDR3 is 14 residues long. V shed 0 bases and J 10 bases; nucleotides not matched to a gene: 4. This CDR3 is CASSLDPAGGAQYF. The DNA of the CDR3 is TGTGCCAGCAGCTTAGATCCAGCGGGAGGGGCGCAGTATTTT.

This clone is labeled as medium-sized. The rearrangement links TRBV6-5 to TRBJ2-3, with 7 bases fitting TRBD2. In germline, CDR1 is MNHEY, CDR2 SVGAGI. With 0 bases clipped from V and 5 bases from J, the junction kept 2 bases outside the gene matches. CDR3 length: 14 residues. The CDR3 DNA follows: TGTGCCAGCAGTTACTCGTGGGGGGGAGATACGCAGTATTTT. Protein: CASSYSWGGDTQYF.